The 21 T cell receptor beta chains below come from one sample, sequenced in a study of cytomegalovirus exposure and HLA in healthy donors. A multiplex PCR was run with 60 Vbeta primers and 13 Jbeta primers. Sequenced by immunoSEQ multiplex PCR; TCRdb stores in-frame clones only, minus some. The table lists over 100,000 clones, about 74% of them singletons, with 4.8% in the top ten. Input material: PBMCs. The receptor set was obtained from a man aged 25 to 45 in good health and CMV-seropositive.

This clone has only a few counts. The V call is TRBV4-1, the J call TRBJ1-4, with 7 bases that match TRBD1. This CDR3 has 15 amino acids. The V and J ends lost 2 bases and 1 base, in that order; junction bases with no gene match: 1. CDR1 and CDR2 from the germline V gene are MGHRA and YSYEKL. The CDR3 is CASSQNRGTNEKLFF. The CDR3 DNA sequence: TGCGCCAGCAGCCAAAACAGGGGAACTAATGAAAAACTGTTTTTT.

The chain employs TRBV7-2 and TRBJ2-7; D is possibly TRBD2 (6 bases). V was shortened by 6 bases and J by 3 bases, with 15 bases between the two germline ends. Germline V CDR1 and CDR2: SGHTA, FQGNSA. The CDR3 length is 14 residues. CDR3 loop: CASRADVGGYEQYF. The DNA of the CDR3 is TGTGCCAGCAGGGCCGACGTGGGGGGCTACGAGCAGTACTTC. The whole variable domain, remainder taken from reference TRBV7-2 and TRBJ2-7, is GAGVSQSPSNKVTEKGKDVELRCDPISGHTALYWYRQSLGQGLEFLIYFQGNSAPDKSGLPSDRFSAERTGGSVSTLTIQRTQQEDSAVYLCASRADVGGYEQYFGPGTRLTVT.

This clone was recorded once. The same CDR3 is also encoded by other DNA sequences in this sample. The chain combines TRBV7-9 with TRBJ1-2, with TRBD1 matching over 7 bases. CDR1 is SEHNR and CDR2 is FQNEAQ in the germline V gene (reference sequence). This CDR3 contains 16 residues. The trim removed 0 bases at V and 0 bases at J, leaving 4 bases unmatched. In DNA form, the CDR3 reads TGTGCCAGCAGCTTAGCGAGGGACAGTGCTAACTATGGCTACACCTTC. It translates to CASSLARDSANYGYTF. The entire variable domain, with the rest obtained from reference TRBV7-9 and TRBJ1-2, is as follows: DTGVSQNPRHKITKRGQNVTFRCDPISEHNRLYWYRQTLGQGPEFLTYFQNEAQLEKSRLLSDRFSAERPKGSFSTLEIQRTEQGDSAMYLCASSLARDSANYGYTFGSGTRLTVV.

The sample holds one count of this clone. The chain couples TRBV27 to TRBJ2-7; D ambiguous. This CDR3 spans 13 amino acids. Germline loops: CDR1 MNHEY, CDR2 SMNVEV (reference sequence). The ends were cut back, 1 base at V and 1 base at J, with 5 bases in the middle. CDR3 nucleotide sequence: TGTGCCAGCAGTTTATTAGAATCCTACGAGCAGTACTTC. Its protein product is CASSLLESYEQYF.

J is TRBJ1-6 and V is TRBV5-1, with a weak D call TRBD1 (6 bases). This CDR3 has 14 amino acids. V lost 1 base and J 6 bases, leaving 8 bases between the germline ends. Germline CDR1 SGHRS, CDR2 YFSETQ. This CDR3 reads CASSLNRVNSPLHF. The CDR3 DNA reads as TGCGCCAGCAGCTTGAACAGGGTTAATTCACCCCTCCACTTT. Full variable domain (rest looked up from reference TRBV5-1 and TRBJ1-6): KAGVTQTPRYLIKTRGQQVTLSCSPISGHRSVSWYQQTPGQGLQFLFEYFSETQRNKGNFPGRFSGRQFSNSRSEMNVSTLELGDSALYLCASSLNRVNSPLHFGNGTRLTVT.

The chain is built from TRBV18 and TRBJ1-6; D may be TRBD1 (6 bases). There are 17 residues in the CDR3. Germline V gene lookup returns CDR1 KGHSH and CDR2 LQKENI. Trimming removed 6 bases from V and 4 bases from J, with 19 bases in between. The chain's CDR3 is CASSRSEVRGYNSPLHF. The CDR3 bases are TGTGCCAGCTCCCGATCTGAGGTCAGGGGTTATAATTCACCCCTCCACTTT.

The V call is TRBV28, the J call TRBJ2-7; possible D gene TRBD2, 5 bases. V was shortened by 3 bases and J by 2 bases, with 14 bases between the two germline ends. The germline V gene encodes CDR1 MDHEN and CDR2 SYDVKM. The CDR3 is 15 amino acids. The CDR3 nucleotides are TGTGCCAGCAGTTTGGGGAGATCGTTTACCTACGAGCAGTACTTC. The encoded protein is CASSLGRSFTYEQYF.

This clone was recorded only once. The chain is built from TRBV9 and TRBJ1-2, with 7 bases fitting TRBD1. The CDR3 length is 12 residues. The junction had 8 bases not matched to a gene; V was cut back by 5 bases and J by 10 bases. Looked up from germline, CDR1 is SGDLS and CDR2 is YYNGEE. The CDR3 nucleotides read TGTGCCAGCAGTCAGGGGGGACACCCCTACACCTTC. Translating it yields CASSQGGHPYTF.

The V call is TRBV14, the J call TRBJ1-5; D not resolved. Germline lookup yields CDR1 SGHDN and CDR2 FVKESK. V lost 1 base and J lost 4, with 11 bases in between. The CDR3 runs 15 residues. CDR3 protein: CASSQGVPRNQPQHF. DNA for the CDR3: TGTGCCAGCAGCCAAGGAGTTCCCCGAAATCAGCCCCAGCATTTT.

The chain couples TRBV15 to TRBJ1-6; 11 nucleotides match TRBD1. The CDR3 length is 15 residues. Germline-derived CDR1 and CDR2 are LNHNV and YYDKDF (reference sequence). V lost 3 bases, J lost 9 bases, and 4 bases stayed unmatched. CDR3 coding DNA: TGTGCCACCAGCAGGGCCGGGACAGGGGGTTCACCCCTCCACTTT. Translation gives CATSRAGTGGSPLHF.

The chain is built from TRBV5-4 and TRBJ1-3; a weak D match, TRBD1 (5 bases). Germline CDR1 and CDR2: SGHNT and YYREEE (reference sequence). The CDR3 extends over 17 amino acids. V was shortened by 0 bases and J by 0 bases, with 13 bases between the two germline ends. The CDR3 is CASSLGGARPSGNTIYF. In DNA form, the CDR3 reads TGTGCCAGCAGCTTGGGTGGGGCACGACCCTCTGGAAACACCATATATTTT.

The genes are TRBV5-4 and TRBJ2-3, with D perhaps matching TRBD1 (5 bases). V lost 4 bases, J lost 5 bases, and 14 bases lay in between. This CDR3 contains 14 residues. The V gene's germline CDR1 is SGHNT and CDR2 YYREEE (reference sequence). In DNA, the CDR3 is TGTGCCAGCAGCGTCGGCGGCAGGGTAGATACGCAGTATTTT. Its protein is CASSVGGRVDTQYF. Together with reference TRBV5-4 and TRBJ2-3, the CDR3 gives the full variable domain: ETGVTQSPTHLIKTRGQQVTLRCSSQSGHNTVSWYQQALGQGPQFIFQYYREEENGRGNFPPRFSGLQFPNYSSELNVNALELDDSALYLCASSVGGRVDTQYFGPGTRLTVL.

The J gene is TRBJ1-4, the V gene TRBV30, with D maybe TRBD1 (5 bases). CDR1 is GTSNPN, CDR2 SVGIG, per germline (reference sequence). V was cut by 3 bases and J by 6 bases, with 23 bases left in between. The CDR3 is 17 residues long. DNA of the CDR3: TGTGCCTGGAGCGCCCGGGGGAGTCCGAGTCGTCATGAAAAACTGTTTTTT. Its protein is CAWSARGSPSRHEKLFF.

The rearrangement links TRBV10-1 to TRBJ1-2, with TRBD1 matching 8 bases. CDR1 and CDR2 from the germline V gene are WNHNN and SYGVQD (reference sequence). CDR3 length equals 13 residues. CDR3 DNA sequence: TGCGCTCGAGCACCGGCAGGGGGCCAGAGCTACACCTTC. This gives the protein CARAPAGGQSYTF.

The chain is built from TRBV10-1 and TRBJ2-1, with D possibly matching TRBD2 (5 bases). CDR3 size: 16 residues. V shed 3 bases and J shed 0 bases, with 12 bases lying between them. Germline assignment: CDR1 WNHNN and CDR2 SYGVQD (reference sequence). Written as DNA, the CDR3 is TGCGCCAGCAGTGATAATCTAGGGAGCTCCTACAATGAGCAGTTCTTC. Protein sequence: CASSDNLGSSYNEQFF.

The chain couples TRBV6-1 to TRBJ1-6; TRBD1 matches 8 bases. Germline V CDR1 and CDR2: MNHNS, SASEGT. J lost 6 bases, V lost 6 bases, and 4 bases had no gene match. This CDR3 has 14 residues. The CDR3 bases are TGTGCCAGCAGGGCGGACAGGGTTAATTCACCCCTCCACTTT. Residues: CASRADRVNSPLHF.

This chain links TRBV5-1 with TRBJ1-1; D is possibly TRBD1 (5 bases). This CDR3 is 14 amino acids long. Trimming cost V 2 bases and J 5 bases, with 13 bases left between them. CDR1 and CDR2 (germline): SGHRS, YFSETQ. CDR3 sequence: CASSLGRARTEAFF. For the CDR3, the DNA is TGCGCCAGCAGCTTAGGCAGGGCCAGAACTGAAGCTTTCTTT.

The chain carries TRBV2 and TRBJ2-3, with 9 positions matching TRBD1. The CDR3 runs to 14 residues. Germline V lookup: CDR1 SNHLY, CDR2 FYNNEI. V gave up 9 bases and J gave up 2 bases; unmatched junction bases: 6. The CDR3 region has the DNA TGTGCCAGGGCTCGGACAGGGGCCACAGATACGCAGTATTTT. Translated: CARARTGATDTQYF.

J is TRBJ2-7 and V is TRBV6-1; tentative D call: TRBD2 (5 bases). Trimming removed 2 bases at V and 2 bases at J, with 10 bases between. In germline, CDR1 is MNHNS, CDR2 SASEGT. The CDR3 contains 14 residues. The CDR3 coding sequence is TGTGCCAGCAGTGAACAGGTCGGGGCCTACGAGCAGTACTTC. Translated: CASSEQVGAYEQYF.

The gene calls are TRBV4-1 and TRBJ2-2; 16 bases fit TRBD2. Germline V lookup: CDR1 MGHRA, CDR2 YSYEKL. This CDR3 has 19 residues. J was trimmed by 2 bases and V by 3 bases; bases with no gene match: 6. CDR3 nucleotides: TGCGCCAGCAGCCACCTGGGACTAGCGGGGGGGCCTAACACCGGGGAGCTGTTTTTT. As protein: CASSHLGLAGGPNTGELFF.

The chain uses TRBV5-4 and TRBJ2-2; D possibly corresponds to TRBD1 (6 bases). The V end was cut by 0 bases, the J end by 4 bases, with 19 bases between. Per germline, CDR1 SGHNT and CDR2 YYREEE (reference sequence). The CDR3 is made up of 18 amino acids. CDR3 nucleotide sequence: TGTGCCAGCAGCTTGGACTACAGAGGGGGTGATTTCACCGGGGAGCTGTTTTTT. Translating it yields CASSLDYRGGDFTGELFF.